This TCR beta chain was identified in a study of tumor T cells in aggressive B-cell lymphoma. TCRdb's copy holds only in-frame clones and misses some; the assay was immunoSEQ multiplex PCR. The table includes 9,500 to 13,000 clones, 89% detected once. In regard to this clone: At one of its ends the junction is not consistent with the germline gene, which may arise from a read error. Other DNA sequences of this sample code for an identical CDR3.

This CDR3 contains 15 residues. Germline CDR1 and CDR2: SEHNR and FQNEAQ (reference sequence). This TCR was recovered from an adult with diffuse large B cell lymphoma. This rearrangement joins TRBV7-9 to TRBJ2-3; the match to TRBD1 covers 7 bases. The material sequenced was tumor tissue. CDR3 protein: CASSFRDRDTDTQYF. The CDR3 coding sequence is TGTGCCAGTAGCTTCCGGGACAGAGACACAGATACGCAGTATTTT.